The rows below give T cell receptor beta chains drawn from one sample of a study of beta chain features in type 1 diabetes. Profiled with immunoSEQ multiplex PCR; TCRdb holds only in-frame clones, not every one. Among about 22,000 clones listed, around three fifths were seen once. Material for sequencing was stem cell memory CD4+ T cells from blood. These receptors were taken from a man aged 18 to 30 with type 1 diabetes. Both conserved end residues are part of each CDR3. Fields, in order: V gene, J gene, clone size, D gene, CDR3 DNA, CDR3 protein. D genes are given only for firm matches. Clone size is shown for a subset of rows, as once, few, many or a class of expanded clone.

V: TRBV7-9; J: TRBJ1-1; size: .; D: .; DNA: TGTGCCAGCAGCCCCCTCAACACTGAAGCTTTCTTT; CDR3: CASSPLNTEAFF
V: TRBV30; J: TRBJ1-5; size: once; D: TRBD1; DNA: TGTGCCTGGAGTGCAGGGGGCCTGGGTAATCAGCCCCAGCATTTT; CDR3: CAWSAGGLGNQPQHF
V: TRBV18; J: TRBJ2-4; size: .; D: TRBD1; DNA: TGTGCCAGCTCACCACCCTTCCGGGACAGGGGATCCAAAAACATTCAGTACTTC; CDR3: CASSPPFRDRGSKNIQYF
V: TRBV29-1; J: TRBJ1-2; size: .; D: .; DNA: TGCAGCGTTACCAGGGCAGGGCATGGCTACACCTTC; CDR3: CSVTRAGHGYTF
V: TRBV18; J: TRBJ2-2; size: .; D: TRBD2; DNA: TGTGCCAGCTCACCAGGCGGGGGGACCGGGGAGCTGTTTTTT; CDR3: CASSPGGGTGELFF
V: TRBV29-1; J: TRBJ1-1; size: few; D: .; DNA: TGCAGCGTTGAAGATCGGGCAGGGAATGGAGCTTTCTTT; CDR3: CSVEDRAGNGAFF
V: TRBV6-5; J: TRBJ2-7; size: .; D: .; DNA: TGTGCTGTTCACGCGGACAACTCCTACGAGCAGTACTTC; CDR3: CAVHADNSYEQYF
V: TRBV11-2; J: TRBJ2-3; size: few; D: .; DNA: TGTGCCAGCAGCCTGTGGGGGGAGGCAGATACGCAGTATTTT; CDR3: CASSLWGEADTQYF
V: TRBV2; J: TRBJ2-6; size: .; D: .; DNA: TGTGCCAGCAGAGAGAGCTCTGGGGCCAACGTCCTGACTTTC; CDR3: CASRESSGANVLTF
V: TRBV28; J: TRBJ2-2; size: .; D: .; DNA: TGTGCCAGCAAAAGTACAGATACCGGGGAGCTGTTTTTT; CDR3: CASKSTDTGELFF
V: TRBV7-2; J: TRBJ2-1; size: .; D: TRBD2; DNA: TGTGCCAGCAGCTCGGCCGGGACTAGCGGGAGCTATGAGCAGTTCTTC; CDR3: CASSSAGTSGSYEQFF
V: TRBV10-1; J: TRBJ2-5; size: .; D: .; DNA: TGCGCCAGCAGTGCTACAGGGAGGGGAGAGACCCAGTACTTC; CDR3: CASSATGRGETQYF
V: TRBV7-2; J: TRBJ2-7; size: .; D: TRBD2; DNA: TGTGCCAGCAGACAACGCACTAGCGGGAGCTACGAGCAGTACTTC; CDR3: CASRQRTSGSYEQYF
V: TRBV2; J: TRBJ2-2; size: few; D: .; DNA: TGTGCCAGCAGTGAAGCCCCAGTCGTCCCCGGGGAGCTGTTTTTT; CDR3: CASSEAPVVPGELFF